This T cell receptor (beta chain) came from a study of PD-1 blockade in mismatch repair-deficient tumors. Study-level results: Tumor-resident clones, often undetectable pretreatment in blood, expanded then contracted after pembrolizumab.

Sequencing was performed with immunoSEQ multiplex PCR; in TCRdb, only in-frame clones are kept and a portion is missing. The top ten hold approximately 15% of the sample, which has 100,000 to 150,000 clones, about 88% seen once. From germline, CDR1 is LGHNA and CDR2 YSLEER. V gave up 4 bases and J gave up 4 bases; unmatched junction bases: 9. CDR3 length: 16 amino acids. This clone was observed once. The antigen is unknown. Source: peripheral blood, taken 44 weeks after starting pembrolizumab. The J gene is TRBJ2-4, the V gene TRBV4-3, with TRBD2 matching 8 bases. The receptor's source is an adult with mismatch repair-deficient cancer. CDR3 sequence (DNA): TGCGCCAGCAGCCCAGGACTAGCCCCGTCTAAAAACATTCAGTACTTC. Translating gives CASSPGLAPSKNIQYF.